Listed below are T cell receptor beta chains from one sample, sequenced in a study of T cells after posttransplantation cyclophosphamide. Assay: immunoSEQ multiplex PCR; the TCRdb copy retains only in-frame clones and omits some. Of tens of thousands of clones listed, roughly nine tenths are singletons. The sequenced sample was PBMCs. These receptors came from a woman aged 50 to 65 in good health and a related stem cell transplant donor. The CDR3 runs from the conserved cysteine through the conserved F or W. D genes are given only for firm matches. A clone size is listed for some rows: how often the clone was seen (once, few, many), or a class if it is expanded.

.,TRBJ1-1,.,TRBV7-6,15,CASSLTGGAGTEAFF,TGTGCCAGCAGCTTAACGGGGGGGGCGGGCACTGAAGCTTTCTTT
TRBD1,TRBJ2-6,.,TRBV4-1,17,CASSPGQGAGGANVLTF,TGCGCCAGCAGCCCAGGTCAGGGGGCGGGTGGGGCCAACGTCCTGACTTTC
.,TRBJ2-6,.,TRBV7-9,18,CASSWGRGTRSGANVLTF,TGTGCCAGCAGTTGGGGGCGGGGGACCCGCTCTGGGGCCAACGTCCTGACTTTC
.,TRBJ2-3,.,TRBV5-4,17,CASSSLLLAESTDTQYF,TGTGCCAGCAGCAGCCTACTATTAGCGGAGAGCACAGATACGCAGTATTTT
TRBD1,TRBJ1-5,.,TRBV30,14,CAWSLDRGGQPQHF,TGTGCCTGGAGTCTGGACAGGGGAGGTCAGCCCCAGCATTTT
TRBD1,TRBJ1-4,.,TRBV7-9,15,CASSFRQGVNEKLFF,TGTGCCAGCAGCTTTAGACAGGGCGTGAATGAAAAACTGTTTTTT
TRBD1,TRBJ1-1,.,TRBV5-1,13,CASSLAQGAEAFF,TGCGCCAGCAGCTTGGCCCAGGGGGCTGAAGCTTTCTTT
TRBD2,TRBJ2-7,.,TRBV19,14,CASRERSGSREQYF,TGTGCCAGTAGGGAAAGAAGCGGGAGCCGCGAGCAGTACTTC
TRBD1,TRBJ1-3,.,TRBV5-1,15,CASSLEGATLKTIYF,TGCGCCAGCAGCTTGGAGGGGGCGACTTTGAAAACCATATATTTT
.,TRBJ1-1,.,TRBV6-5,12,CASSRVSTEAFF,TGTGCCAGCAGCAGGGTGAGCACTGAAGCTTTCTTT
TRBD2,TRBJ2-2,.,TRBV2,16,CASSGSSGGPTGELFF,TGTGCCAGCAGTGGCTCGAGCGGGGGTCCCACCGGGGAGCTGTTTTTT
.,TRBJ2-7,.,TRBV9,13,CASSVQGSGEQYF,TGTGCCAGCAGCGTACAAGGTTCGGGCGAGCAGTACTTC
.,TRBJ1-2,.,TRBV18,15,CASSPPNSQGDGYTF,TGTGCCAGCTCACCACCGAACAGTCAGGGCGATGGCTACACCTTC
.,TRBJ2-5,.,TRBV19,13,CASSPGLEETQYF,TGTGCCAGTAGCCCAGGGTTGGAGGAGACCCAGTACTTC
.,TRBJ2-2,.,TRBV5-6,17,CASSLPRDGGLPGELFF,TGTGCCAGCAGCTTGCCCCGGGACGGGGGATTGCCCGGGGAGCTGTTTTTT
.,TRBJ1-1,.,TRBV11-2,14,CASSLDPGKDEAFF,TGTGCCAGCAGCTTAGATCCAGGGAAGGATGAAGCTTTCTTT
TRBD1,TRBJ2-2,.,TRBV6-1,14,CASRGQVNTGELFF,TGTGCCAGCAGGGGACAGGTTAACACCGGGGAGCTGTTTTTT
TRBD1,TRBJ1-2,.,TRBV9,14,CASSVAQGASGYTF,TGTGCCAGCAGCGTAGCCCAGGGGGCGTCGGGCTACACCTTC
.,TRBJ2-7,.,TRBV5-4,14,CASSSGLKLGEQYF,TGTGCCAGCAGCTCTGGCCTCAAATTGGGCGAGCAGTACTTC
.,TRBJ1-3,.,TRBV5-4,16,CASSLARHQSGNTIYF,TGTGCCAGCAGCTTGGCGCGACACCAATCTGGAAACACCATATATTTT
.,TRBJ2-5,once,TRBV4-1,11,CASRGQETQYF,TGCGCCAGCAGGGGGCAGGAGACCCAGTACTTC
.,TRBJ2-7,.,TRBV5-1,14,CASSLGGNSYEQYF,TGCGCCAGCAGCTTAGGAGGAAACTCCTACGAGCAGTACTTC
.,TRBJ1-2,once,TRBV5-1,14,CASSAQAANYGYTF,TGCGCCAGCAGCGCACAGGCTGCTAACTATGGCTACACCTTC
TRBD2,TRBJ2-1,.,TRBV28,15,CASSDSGARYNEQFF,TGTGCCAGCAGTGATAGCGGGGCGCGCTACAATGAGCAGTTCTTC
TRBD2,TRBJ2-7,.,TRBV28,15,CASSTVGLAGYEQYF,TGTGCCAGCAGCACGGTCGGGCTAGCGGGATACGAGCAGTACTTC
TRBD2,TRBJ2-1,.,TRBV27,15,CASSIGTSGANEQFF,TGTGCCAGCAGTATAGGGACTAGCGGAGCCAATGAGCAGTTCTTC
TRBD2,TRBJ2-1,.,TRBV11-1,16,CASSLEWAGGYNEQFF,TGTGCCAGCAGTTTAGAGTGGGCGGGAGGATACAATGAGCAGTTCTTC
TRBD1,TRBJ1-2,few,TRBV5-1,13,CASSPGTVLGYTF,TGCGCCAGCAGCCCCGGGACAGTGCTTGGCTACACCTTC
.,TRBJ2-7,.,TRBV25-1,13,CASSRAVAYEQYF,TGTGCCAGCAGTCGAGCGGTCGCCTACGAGCAGTACTTC
.,TRBJ2-2,.,TRBV6-5,14,CASTSRGIVGELFF,TGTGCCAGCACTTCACGGGGTATCGTCGGGGAGCTGTTTTTT
.,TRBJ1-3,.,TRBV5-8,14,CASSLGRSGNTIYF,TGTGCCAGCAGCTTGGGGCGGTCTGGAAACACCATATATTTT
.,TRBJ1-1,.,TRBV19,13,CASMIGEGTEAFF,TGTGCCAGTATGATAGGGGAAGGCACTGAAGCTTTCTTT
TRBD2,TRBJ2-5,.,TRBV5-4,15,CASSSTSGVGETQYF,TGTGCCAGCAGCTCGACTAGCGGGGTTGGGGAGACCCAGTACTTC